Listed here are 10 T cell receptor beta chains from one sample, sequenced in a study of blood T cell repertoires in COVID-19. The method was immunoSEQ multiplex PCR; TCRdb's version includes in-frame clones alone and lacks a portion of them. The sample includes some 320,000 clones, around 88% of them seen just once. Sequenced sample: peripheral blood. The receptors come from a woman aged 25 to 39 who had recovered from COVID-19.

This clone was observed once. The gene calls are TRBV27 and TRBJ2-6; D is unclear. Trimming cost V 3 bases and J 4 bases, with 4 bases left between them. The CDR3 consists of 13 residues. The V gene's germline CDR1 is MNHEY and CDR2 SMNVEV (reference sequence). CDR3 nucleotide sequence: TGTGCCAGCAGTTTTATCGGGGCCAACGTCCTGACTTTC. This encodes CASSFIGANVLTF.

This chain links TRBV11-3 with TRBJ2-1; D might be TRBD1 (6 bases). The V gene lost 5 bases and the J gene lost 4 bases, with 21 bases spanning the gap. The CDR3 length is 17 residues. Per germline, CDR1 SGHNT and CDR2 YENEEA. The CDR3, as DNA: TGTGCCAGCAGCCCCACCGGGACAACTTGGGGGTACAATGAGCAGTTCTTC. It translates to CASSPTGTTWGYNEQFF.

V usage is TRBV7-2 and J usage is TRBJ1-2; 7 bases match TRBD1. CDR1 is SGHTA and CDR2 is FQGNSA in the germline V gene. CDR3 size: 15 residues. The ends lost 5 bases at V and 5 bases at J; junction bases unmatched: 11. CDR3 sequence: CASSLIEGGFYGYTF. Here the CDR3 DNA reads TGTGCCAGCAGCCTAATCGAAGGGGGCTTTTATGGCTACACCTTC.

This clone was counted between two and nine times. V gene TRBV9 combines with J gene TRBJ1-6; 11 positions match TRBD1. Losses at the gene ends were 2 bases for V and 6 bases for J; bases not matched to a gene: 7. The CDR3 has 17 residues. Germline V CDR1 and CDR2: SGDLS, YYNGEE. The CDR3 here is CASSVSSGTGGNSPLHF. DNA for the CDR3: TGTGCCAGCAGCGTCTCATCGGGGACAGGGGGTAATTCACCCCTCCACTTT.

V gene TRBV7-8 combines with J gene TRBJ1-2; perhaps TRBD1 as D (5 bases). The CDR3 runs to 16 residues. The germline V gene encodes CDR1 SGHVS and CDR2 FQNEAQ. V was trimmed by 0 bases and J by 2 bases, leaving 13 bases between them. This CDR3 is CASSLAGRARNYGYTF. The DNA of the CDR3 is TGTGCCAGCAGCTTAGCGGGCAGGGCGAGAAACTATGGCTACACCTTC.

The gene calls are TRBV5-1 and TRBJ2-1; D gene ambiguous. The CDR3 length is 15 residues. Trimming left V 0 bases short and J 2 bases short, with 9 bases between. Germline CDR1 SGHRS, CDR2 YFSETQ. The CDR3 DNA follows: TGCGCCAGCAGCTTGGCCAGTTTTCCCTACAATGAGCAGTTCTTC. The encoded protein is CASSLASFPYNEQFF.

This rearrangement joins TRBV9 to TRBJ2-3; a possible D gene is TRBD2 (6 bases). CDR3 length equals 16 residues. CDR1 and CDR2 from the germline V gene are SGDLS and YYNGEE. The V and J ends lost 4 bases and 1 base respectively, with 16 bases between them. CDR3: CASSLNRQRGTDTQYF. In DNA, the CDR3 is TGTGCCAGCAGCTTGAACCGACAGCGGGGCACAGATACGCAGTATTTT.

The V and J genes are TRBV7-2 and TRBJ2-1; 11 positions agree with TRBD2. The V segment lost 2 bases and the J segment 3 bases; nucleotides outside the gene matches: 6. This CDR3 is 17 amino acids long. From germline, CDR1 is SGHTA and CDR2 FQGNSA. CDR3 protein: CASSLRGGTSGYNEQFF. The CDR3 nucleotides read TGTGCCAGCAGCTTAAGAGGCGGGACTAGCGGCTACAATGAGCAGTTCTTC.

The rearrangement joins TRBV28 to TRBJ1-5; weak D call: TRBD1 (6 bases). Germline V CDR1 and CDR2: MDHEN, SYDVKM. CDR3 size: 12 residues. Trimming left V 6 bases short and J 5 bases short, with 8 bases between. For the CDR3, the DNA is TGTGCCAGCAGAACAGGGCATCAGCCCCAGCATTTT. Translation gives CASRTGHQPQHF.

The chain recombines TRBV19 with TRBJ1-2, with D hard to call. Germline V gene data show CDR1 as LNHDA and CDR2 as SQIVND (reference sequence). Trimming shortened V by 9 bases and J by 4 bases, and 21 bases separated the two germline ends. CDR3 length: 15 amino acids. The CDR3 spells CASGFSPLRSYGYTF. DNA for the CDR3: TGTGCCAGCGGTTTTTCTCCCTTAAGGAGCTATGGCTACACCTTC.